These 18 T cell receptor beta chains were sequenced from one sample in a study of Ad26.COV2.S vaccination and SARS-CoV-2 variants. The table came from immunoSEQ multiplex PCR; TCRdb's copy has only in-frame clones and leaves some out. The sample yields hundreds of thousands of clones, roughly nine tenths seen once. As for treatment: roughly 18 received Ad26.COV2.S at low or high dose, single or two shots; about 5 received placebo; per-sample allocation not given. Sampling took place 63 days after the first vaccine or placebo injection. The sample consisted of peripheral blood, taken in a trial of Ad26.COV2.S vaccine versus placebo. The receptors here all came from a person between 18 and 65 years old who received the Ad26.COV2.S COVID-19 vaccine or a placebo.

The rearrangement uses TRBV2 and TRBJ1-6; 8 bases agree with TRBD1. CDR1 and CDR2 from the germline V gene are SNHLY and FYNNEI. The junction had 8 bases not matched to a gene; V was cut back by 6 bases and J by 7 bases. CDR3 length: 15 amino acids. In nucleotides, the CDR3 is TGTGCCAGCAGCGTCGGACAGGGTGGAAATTCACCCCTCCACTTT. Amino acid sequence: CASSVGQGGNSPLHF. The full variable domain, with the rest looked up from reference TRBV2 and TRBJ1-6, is EPEVTQTPSHQVTQMGQEVILRCVPISNHLYFYWYRQILGQKVEFLVSFYNNEISEKSEIFDDQFSVERPDGSNFTLKIRSTKLEDSAMYFCASSVGQGGNSPLHFGNGTRLTVT.

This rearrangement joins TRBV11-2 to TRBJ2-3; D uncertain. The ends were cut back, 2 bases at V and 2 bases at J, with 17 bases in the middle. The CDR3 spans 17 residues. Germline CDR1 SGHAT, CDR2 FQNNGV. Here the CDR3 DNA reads TGTGCCAGCAGCTTAAGAGTGGCACCGGTCCACACAGATACGCAGTATTTT. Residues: CASSLRVAPVHTDTQYF.

CDR3 coding DNA: TGCGCCAGCAGCTTGGGTCAGCACGGGGAGCTGTTTTTT. Translation: CASSLGQHGELFF. The V gene is TRBV5-1, the J gene TRBJ2-2; D uncertain. Between the trimmed V and J ends, which lost 0 bases and 7 bases, there was a span of 7 bases. Germline CDR1 is SGHRS and CDR2 is YFSETQ. The CDR3 runs to 13 residues.

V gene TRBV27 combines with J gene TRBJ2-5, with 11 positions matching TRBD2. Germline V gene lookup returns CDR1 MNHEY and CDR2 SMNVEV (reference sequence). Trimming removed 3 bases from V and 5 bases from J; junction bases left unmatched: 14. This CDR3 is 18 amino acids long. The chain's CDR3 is CASSLVPLAGGPGETQYF. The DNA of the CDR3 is TGTGCCAGCAGTTTGGTCCCCCTAGCGGGAGGCCCCGGTGAGACCCAGTACTTC.

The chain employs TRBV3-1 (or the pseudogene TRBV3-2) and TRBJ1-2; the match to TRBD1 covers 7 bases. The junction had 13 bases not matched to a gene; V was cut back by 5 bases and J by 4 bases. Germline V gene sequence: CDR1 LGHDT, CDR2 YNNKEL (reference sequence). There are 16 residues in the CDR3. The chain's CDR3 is CASSEPQGGASYGYTF. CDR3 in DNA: TGTGCCAGCAGCGAACCCCAGGGGGGGGCCAGCTATGGCTACACCTTC.

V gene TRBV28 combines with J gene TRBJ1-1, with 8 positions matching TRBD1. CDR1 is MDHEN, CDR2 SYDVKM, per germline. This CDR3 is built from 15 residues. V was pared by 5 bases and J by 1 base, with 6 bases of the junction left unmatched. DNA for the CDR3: TGTGCCAGCAGTCCGTTTGACAGGGGGAACACTGAAGCTTTCTTT. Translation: CASSPFDRGNTEAFF.

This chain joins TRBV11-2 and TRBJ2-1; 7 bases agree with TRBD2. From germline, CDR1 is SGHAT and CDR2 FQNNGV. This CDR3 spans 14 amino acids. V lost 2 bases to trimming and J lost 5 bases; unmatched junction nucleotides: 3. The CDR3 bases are TGTGCCAGCAGCTTAAGCGGGGCCCACAATGAGCAGTTCTTC. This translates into CASSLSGAHNEQFF.

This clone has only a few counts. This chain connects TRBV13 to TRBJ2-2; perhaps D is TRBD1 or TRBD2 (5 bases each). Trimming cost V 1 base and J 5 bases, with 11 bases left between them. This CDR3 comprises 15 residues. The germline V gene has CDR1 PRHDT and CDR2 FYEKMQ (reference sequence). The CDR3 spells CASSLVQGDTGELFF. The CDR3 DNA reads TGTGCCAGCAGCTTAGTCCAGGGAGATACCGGGGAGCTGTTTTTT.

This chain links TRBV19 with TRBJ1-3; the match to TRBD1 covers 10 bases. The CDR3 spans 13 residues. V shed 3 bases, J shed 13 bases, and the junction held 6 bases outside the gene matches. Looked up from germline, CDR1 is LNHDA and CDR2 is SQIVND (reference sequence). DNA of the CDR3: TGTGCCAGTAGTATCCGGAGACAGGGGGCGATATATTTT. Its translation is CASSIRRQGAIYF.

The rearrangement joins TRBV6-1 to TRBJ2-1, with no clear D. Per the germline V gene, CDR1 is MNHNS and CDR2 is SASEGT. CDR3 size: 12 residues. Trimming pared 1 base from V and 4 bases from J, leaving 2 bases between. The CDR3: CASSEDYNEQFF. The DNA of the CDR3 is TGTGCCAGCAGTGAAGATTACAATGAGCAGTTCTTC.

Here the CDR3 reads CASSQDIANRGETQYF. The CDR3 DNA reads as TGTGCCAGCAGCCAAGATATCGCCAATCGCGGGGAGACCCAGTACTTC. The rearrangement links TRBV4-2 to TRBJ2-5; tentatively, D is TRBD2 (5 bases). Germline CDR1 and CDR2: LGHNA and YNFKEQ. Between the trimmed V and J ends, which lost 0 bases and 5 bases, there was a span of 16 bases. The CDR3 consists of 16 residues.

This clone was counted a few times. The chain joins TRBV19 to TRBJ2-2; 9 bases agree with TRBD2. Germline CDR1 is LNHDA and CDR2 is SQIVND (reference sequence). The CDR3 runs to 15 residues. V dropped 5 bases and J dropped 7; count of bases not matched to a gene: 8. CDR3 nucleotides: TGTGCCAGTAGTGGGCGGGAGGGCCTCGGCGGGGAGCTGTTTTTT. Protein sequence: CASSGREGLGGELFF. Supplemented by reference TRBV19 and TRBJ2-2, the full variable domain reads DGGITQSPKYLFRKEGQNVTLSCEQNLNHDAMYWYRQDPGQGLRLIYYSQIVNDFQKGDIAEGYSVSREKKESFPLTVTSAQKNPTAFYLCASSGREGLGGELFFGEGSRLTVL.

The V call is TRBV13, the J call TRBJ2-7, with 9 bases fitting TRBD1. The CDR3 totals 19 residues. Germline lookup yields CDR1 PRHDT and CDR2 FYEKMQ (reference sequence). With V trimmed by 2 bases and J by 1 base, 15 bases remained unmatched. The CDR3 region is CASSLSGTGSQGASYEQYF. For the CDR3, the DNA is TGTGCCAGCAGCTTATCGGGGACAGGGTCGCAAGGGGCGTCCTACGAGCAGTACTTC. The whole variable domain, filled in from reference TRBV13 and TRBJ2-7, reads AAGVIQSPRHLIKEKRETATLKCYPIPRHDTVYWYQQGPGQDPQFLISFYEKMQSDKGSIPDRFSAQQFSDYHSELNMSSLELGDSALYFCASSLSGTGSQGASYEQYFGPGTRLTVT.

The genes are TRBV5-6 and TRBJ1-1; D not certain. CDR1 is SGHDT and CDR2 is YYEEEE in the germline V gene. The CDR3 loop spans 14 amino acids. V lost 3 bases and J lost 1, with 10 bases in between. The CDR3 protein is CASSSPIENTEAFF. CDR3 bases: TGTGCCAGCAGCTCTCCGATTGAGAACACTGAAGCTTTCTTT.

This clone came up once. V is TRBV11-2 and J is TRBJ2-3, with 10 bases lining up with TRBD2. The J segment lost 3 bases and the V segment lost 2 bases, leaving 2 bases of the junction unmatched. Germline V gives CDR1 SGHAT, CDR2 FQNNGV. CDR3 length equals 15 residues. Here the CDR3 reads CASSLRLAGTDTQYF. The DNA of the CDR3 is TGTGCCAGCAGCTTAAGACTAGCGGGTACAGATACGCAGTATTTT.

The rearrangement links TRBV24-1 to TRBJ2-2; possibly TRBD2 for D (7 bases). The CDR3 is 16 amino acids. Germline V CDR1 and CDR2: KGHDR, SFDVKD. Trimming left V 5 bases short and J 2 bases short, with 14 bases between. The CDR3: CATSGFGGGNTGELFF. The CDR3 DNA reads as TGTGCCACCAGTGGATTTGGGGGGGGCAACACCGGGGAGCTGTTTTTT.

The CDR3 DNA reads TGTGCCAGCAGCGTAGGCAGGGCGGGGGGGCAAGAGACCCAGTACTTC. Its translation: CASSVGRAGGQETQYF. V gene TRBV9 combines with J gene TRBJ2-5; 9 bases match TRBD2. Germline lookup yields CDR1 SGDLS and CDR2 YYNGEE. With V trimmed by 0 bases and J by 2 bases, 5 bases remained unmatched. The CDR3 spans 16 residues.

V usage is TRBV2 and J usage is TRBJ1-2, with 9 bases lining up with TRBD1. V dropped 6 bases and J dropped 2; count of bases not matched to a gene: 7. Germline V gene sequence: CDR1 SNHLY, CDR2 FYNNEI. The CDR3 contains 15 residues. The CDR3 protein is CASREQGALNYGYTF. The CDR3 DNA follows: TGTGCCAGCAGGGAACAGGGGGCCCTGAACTATGGCTACACCTTC.